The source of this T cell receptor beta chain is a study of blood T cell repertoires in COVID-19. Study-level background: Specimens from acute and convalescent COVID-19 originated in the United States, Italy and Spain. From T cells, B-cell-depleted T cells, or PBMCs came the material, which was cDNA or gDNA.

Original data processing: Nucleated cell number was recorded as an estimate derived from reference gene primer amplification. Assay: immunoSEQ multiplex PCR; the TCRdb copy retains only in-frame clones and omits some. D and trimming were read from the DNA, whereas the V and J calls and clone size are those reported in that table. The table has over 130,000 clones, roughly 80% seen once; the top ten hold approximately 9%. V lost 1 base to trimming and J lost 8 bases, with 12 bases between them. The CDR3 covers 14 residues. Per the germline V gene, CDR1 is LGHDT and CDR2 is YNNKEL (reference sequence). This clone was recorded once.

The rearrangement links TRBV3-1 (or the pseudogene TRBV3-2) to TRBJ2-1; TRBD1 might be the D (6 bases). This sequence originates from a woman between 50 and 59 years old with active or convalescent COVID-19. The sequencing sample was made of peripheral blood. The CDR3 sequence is CASSQVVQGHEQFF. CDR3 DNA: TGTGCCAGCAGCCAAGTAGTACAGGGCCATGAGCAGTTCTTC.